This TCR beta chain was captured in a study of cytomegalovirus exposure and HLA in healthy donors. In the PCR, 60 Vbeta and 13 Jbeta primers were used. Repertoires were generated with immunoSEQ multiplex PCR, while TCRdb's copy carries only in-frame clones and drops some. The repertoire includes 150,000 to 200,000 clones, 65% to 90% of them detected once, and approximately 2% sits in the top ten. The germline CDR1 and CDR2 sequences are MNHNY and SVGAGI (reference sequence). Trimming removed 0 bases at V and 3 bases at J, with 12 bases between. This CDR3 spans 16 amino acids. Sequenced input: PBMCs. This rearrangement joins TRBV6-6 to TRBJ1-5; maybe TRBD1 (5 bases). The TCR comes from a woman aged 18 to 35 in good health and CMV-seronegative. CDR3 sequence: CASSYSLGGNNQPQHF. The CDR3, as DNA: TGTGCCAGCAGTTACTCGTTGGGGGGGAACAATCAGCCCCAGCATTTT.